One and the same sample provided the 23 T cell receptor beta chains below, sequenced in a study of monozygotic twins with inflammatory bowel disease (dated by TCRdb to about 2019). Library prep was done by 5' RACE. Sequencing was performed on an Illumina HiSeq 2500. Following reprocessing of the reads by TCRdb, the data hold one row per CDR3 protein sequence and no DNA is available. The sample table gives about 450,000 distinct CDR3 sequences. The ten largest make up roughly 2.2% of the sample. The specimen sequenced was blood. Receptors originate from a human donor with ulcerative colitis or Crohn's disease, or a healthy co-twin of an affected twin (not recorded which).

The chain has TRBV12-3 or TRBV12-4 and TRBJ2-3; TCRdb picks TRBD1, but there is no DNA to check that call. This CDR3 region has 16 residues. The CDR3: CASRLQGATSTDTQYF.

V is TRBV20-1 and J is TRBJ1-4. Per germline, CDR1 DFQATT and CDR2 SNEGSKA (reference sequence). The CDR3 runs 15 residues. CDR3 sequence reads: CSARDSSVEWEKLFF.

The V and J genes are TRBV30 and TRBJ2-1; as DNA is missing, the TRBD1 call by TCRdb cannot be tested. This CDR3 has 13 residues. Germline CDR1 reads GTSNPN; CDR2 reads SVGIG (reference sequence). CDR3 region: CAWSWIRGDEQFF.

The rearrangement joins TRBV18 to TRBJ2-5; checking the TCRdb D call of TRBD2 is not possible without DNA. The CDR3 is 16 residues long. The V gene's germline CDR1 is KGHSH and CDR2 LQKENI. This CDR3 is CASSPLRPTAGETQYF.

This chain links TRBV7-2 with TRBJ2-2. Germline V gene lookup returns CDR1 SGHTA and CDR2 FQGNSA. CDR3 length: 14 residues. CDR3 sequence reads: CASSWESGTGELFF.

This chain connects TRBV20-1 to TRBJ2-3; there is no DNA to check the TCRdb D call of TRBD2. The germline gives CDR1 DFQATT, CDR2 SNEGSKA (reference sequence). The CDR3 is made up of 16 amino acids. This CDR3 reads CSAWTTLRLGTDTQYF.

V gene TRBV7-2 combines with J gene TRBJ1-4; TCRdb's D gene call, TRBD1, goes unchecked for lack of DNA. CDR3 length: 14 residues. Germline lookup yields CDR1 SGHTA and CDR2 FQGNSA. CDR3 loop: CASSFGYQGEKLFF.

This chain uses TRBV7-2 with TRBJ2-3; TCRdb's D gene call, TRBD2, goes unchecked for lack of DNA. Germline V lookup: CDR1 SGHTA, CDR2 FQGNSA. The CDR3 extends over 13 amino acids. The CDR3 region is CASSSDSRHTQYF.

CDR3 sequence: CASSFNSNSPLHF. This chain connects TRBV12-3 or TRBV12-4 to TRBJ1-6. CDR3 length equals 13 residues.

The J gene is TRBJ2-7, the V gene TRBV18; TCRdb's D call, TRBD1, is unchecked because there is no DNA. Germline V CDR1 and CDR2: KGHSH, LQKENI. The CDR3 covers 15 residues. The CDR3 reads CASSIGVGTQSGQYF.

The genes are TRBV7-2 and TRBJ2-2; the TCRdb call, TRBD1, lacks DNA for checking. The CDR3 sequence is 14 residues long. CDR1 is SGHTA and CDR2 is FQGNSA in the germline V gene. The CDR3 is CASSLDRRTGELFF. The full variable domain, its missing parts supplied by reference TRBV7-2 and TRBJ2-2, is GAGVSQSPSNKVTEKGKDVELRCDPISGHTALYWYRQSLGQGLEFLIYFQGNSAPDKSGLPSDRFSAERTGGSVSTLTIQRTQQEDSAVYLCASSLDRRTGELFFGEGSRLTVL.

J is TRBJ2-5 and V is TRBV15. This CDR3 is built from 13 residues. Germline V CDR1 and CDR2: LNHNV, YYDKDF (reference sequence). Here the CDR3 reads CATSRNDGETQYF.

The chain combines TRBV7-2 with TRBJ2-3; absent DNA, TCRdb's TRBD2 call cannot be checked. The germline CDR1 and CDR2 sequences are SGHTA and FQGNSA. This CDR3 comprises 16 residues. This chain's CDR3 is CASTLRPSGGGDTQYF. Drawing the rest from reference TRBV7-2 and TRBJ2-3, the complete variable domain is GAGVSQSPSNKVTEKGKDVELRCDPISGHTALYWYRQSLGQGLEFLIYFQGNSAPDKSGLPSDRFSAERTGGSVSTLTIQRTQQEDSAVYLCASTLRPSGGGDTQYFGPGTRLTVL.

The chain carries TRBV7-9 and TRBJ2-7; there is no DNA to check the TCRdb D call of TRBD1. This CDR3 is 14 amino acids long. The germline gives CDR1 SEHNR, CDR2 FQNEAQ (reference sequence). CDR3 protein: CASSSQWGGHEQYF.

The chain joins TRBV18 to TRBJ2-1; with no DNA, the TCRdb D assignment of TRBD1 cannot be verified. This CDR3 contains 13 residues. Germline assignment: CDR1 KGHSH and CDR2 LQKENI. This chain's CDR3 is CASSPLQDNEQFF.

The CDR3 here is CSVGRTLGDEQFF. This chain links TRBV29-1 with TRBJ2-1; the TRBD1 assignment by TCRdb is unverifiable without DNA. The CDR3 is made up of 13 amino acids. CDR1 is SQVTM, CDR2 ANQGSEA, per germline.

V and J are TRBV5-1 and TRBJ2-1; TCRdb designates TRBD2, a call that cannot be tested without DNA. The CDR3 contains 16 residues. The germline V gene has CDR1 SGHRS and CDR2 YFSETQ. The CDR3 loop reads CASSLEASGGPREQFF.

The chain uses TRBV15 and TRBJ1-1; TCRdb's D call of TRBD1 is untestable without DNA. Germline V lookup: CDR1 LNHNV, CDR2 YYDKDF (reference sequence). This CDR3 comprises 16 residues. Here the CDR3 reads CATSRGVQAQNTEAFF.

The rearrangement uses TRBV20-1 and TRBJ1-2; the D call of TRBD1 rests on TCRdb alone, since no DNA is present to check it. The CDR3 runs to 13 residues. Germline V gives CDR1 DFQATT, CDR2 SNEGSKA (reference sequence). The CDR3: CSARGQGAGGYTF.

The V gene is TRBV29-1, the J gene TRBJ2-1; TCRdb names TRBD2, which stays unverified in the absence of DNA. The germline CDR1 and CDR2 sequences are SQVTM and ANQGSEA. The CDR3 totals 17 residues. The CDR3 loop is CSVPGTSGGSSYNEQFF.

The chain uses TRBV5-6 and TRBJ2-7. Germline V gene lookup returns CDR1 SGHDT and CDR2 YYEEEE. The CDR3 sequence is 15 residues long. The CDR3: CASSLKVSLSYEQYF.

The chain links TRBV20-1 to TRBJ1-4; TCRdb's D call, TRBD1, is unchecked because there is no DNA. The germline V gene encodes CDR1 DFQATT and CDR2 SNEGSKA (reference sequence). The CDR3 runs to 13 residues. CDR3 sequence reads: CSAPARGGEKLFF.

The chain has TRBV30 and TRBJ1-2. The CDR3 totals 12 residues. Germline loops: CDR1 GTSNPN, CDR2 SVGIG (reference sequence). CDR3 sequence: CAESMLVGGYTF.